This T cell receptor (beta chain) was identified in a study of response to subunit inactivated influenza vaccine. Study-wide results and limits: New T cells are recruited in small numbers by each seasonal influenza vaccination, according to the authors' suggestion.

TCRdb processed the RT-PCR reads anew with MiXCR; each CDR3 protein has one entry. The sample yields about 540,000 distinct CDR3 sequences, roughly 25% seen once. Germline loops: CDR1 SGHRS, CDR2 YFSETQ. The CDR3 length is 16 residues. Trimming left V 4 bases short and J 5 bases short, with 19 bases between. The table lists this clonotype with a few counts. The antigen is unknown. A further study also used this sample, focusing on T cells expressing NK-cell markers. As that study records: cDNA encoding TCR beta was synthesized via 5'RACE template switching incorporating UMIs. Of eight sequenced donors, seven were HCMV-seropositive and one HCMV-seronegative. More than five of the donors carried dominant NKG2C+ clonotypes that took up about 1.0-7.5% of their CD8+ T cells. Where several donors were concerned, these clonotypes also led the CD3+CD56-NKG2C+ fraction.

The TCR originated in a man aged 45-60 years who received an inactivated influenza vaccine. The sequences come from CD4+ T cells sorted from PBMCs, collected roughly 12 days after vaccination. J is TRBJ2-1 and V is TRBV5-1; tentatively, D is TRBD1 or TRBD2 (7 bases each). In DNA, the CDR3 is TGCGCCAGCAGCGTGAGGGGCGCAGGGGGGGACAATGAGCAGTTCTTC. Protein product: CASSVRGAGGDNEQFF.